This record covers a single T cell receptor (beta chain). Germline V gene lookup returns CDR1 MGHRA and CDR2 YSYEKL. The V gene end was trimmed by 1 base and the J gene end by 3 bases; junction bases not matched to a gene: 4. CDR3 length: 16 residues. These data are taken from a study of radiotherapy plus CTLA-4 blockade in lung cancer. Only in-frame clones appear in the TCRdb table, and some are missing; sequencing was by immunoSEQ multiplex PCR. The repertoire holds over 45,000 clones, with around 85% as singletons. Sample: peripheral blood, taken from a patient treated with radiotherapy plus ipilimumab. This clonotype was sampled from a human donor with non-small cell lung cancer who had a complete response to radiotherapy plus ipilimumab. V is TRBV4-1 and J is TRBJ2-5; 11 nucleotides agree with TRBD2. The CDR3 loop reads CASSQAASGRKETQYF. CDR3 DNA sequence: TGCGCCAGCAGCCAAGCGGCTAGCGGGAGGAAAGAGACCCAGTACTTC.